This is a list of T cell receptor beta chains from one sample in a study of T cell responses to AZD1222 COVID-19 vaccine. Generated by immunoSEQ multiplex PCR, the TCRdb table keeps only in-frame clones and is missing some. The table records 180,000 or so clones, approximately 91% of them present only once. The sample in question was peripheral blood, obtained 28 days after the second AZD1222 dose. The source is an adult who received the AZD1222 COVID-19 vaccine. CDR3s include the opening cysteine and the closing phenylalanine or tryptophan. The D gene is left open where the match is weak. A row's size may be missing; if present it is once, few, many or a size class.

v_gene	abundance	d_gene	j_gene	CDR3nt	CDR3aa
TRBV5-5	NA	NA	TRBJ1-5	TGTGCCAGCAGCTGGGATCCCGGGTTAAGCCAGCCCCAGCATTTT	CASSWDPGLSQPQHF
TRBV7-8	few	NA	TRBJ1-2	TGTGCCAGCAGCTTAGGTTACAGTTTAATGGGCTACACCTTC	CASSLGYSLMGYTF
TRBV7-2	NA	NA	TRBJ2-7	TGTGCCAGCAGCTTAGGGGGTTACCTACGAGAGCAGTACTTC	CASSLGGYLREQYF
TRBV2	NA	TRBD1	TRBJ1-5	TGTGCCAGCAGTCCAGGGGGCTCGAGCAATCAGCCCCAGCATTTT	CASSPGGSSNQPQHF
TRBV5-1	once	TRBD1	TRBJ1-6	TGCGCCAGCAGTGAGACAGGGGGCGCGTGGGGTTCACCCCTCCACTTT	CASSETGGAWGSPLHF
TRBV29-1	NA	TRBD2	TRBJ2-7	TGCAGCGTCCTCGGGGGGGTCAGCTCCTACGAGCAGTACTTC	CSVLGGVSSYEQYF
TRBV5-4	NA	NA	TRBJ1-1	TGTGCCAGCAGCTTGGCAGGGGACACTGAAGCTTTCTTT	CASSLAGDTEAFF
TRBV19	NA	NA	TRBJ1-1	TGTGCCAGTAGTATCGCTGGAGGCAGCAACACTGAAGCTTTCTTT	CASSIAGGSNTEAFF
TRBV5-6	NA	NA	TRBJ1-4	TGTGCCAGCAGCACGGCGGCAGGGGCGGGCGAAAAACTGTTTTTT	CASSTAAGAGEKLFF
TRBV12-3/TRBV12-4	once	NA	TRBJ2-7	TGTGCCAGCAGTCCATTGGGAGGGGGGCAGTACTTC	CASSPLGGGQYF
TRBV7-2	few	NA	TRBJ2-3	TGTGCCAGCAGCCAAGGGACAGATACGCAGTATTTT	CASSQGTDTQYF
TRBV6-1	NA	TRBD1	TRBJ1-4	TGTGCCAGCAGTGAACTTCGGACAGGGGATTCCATGTGGCTGTTTTTT	CASSELRTGDSMWLFF
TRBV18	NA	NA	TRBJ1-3	TGTGCCAGCTCACCAGCGGGCCTGTACTCTGGAAACACCATATATTTT	CASSPAGLYSGNTIYF
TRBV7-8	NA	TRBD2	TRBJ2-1	TGTGCCAGCAGCCCGACTAGCGGATTATACAATGAGCAGTTCTTC	CASSPTSGLYNEQFF
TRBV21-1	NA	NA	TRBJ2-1	TGTGCCAGCAGCAAAGACAGAAACGACAATGAGCAGTTCTTC	CASSKDRNDNEQFF
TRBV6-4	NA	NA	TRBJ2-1	TGTGCCAGCAGTGACTCAGAACGGGGGAGAGGTGAGCAGTTCTTC	CASSDSERGRGEQFF
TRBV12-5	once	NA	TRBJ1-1	TGTGCTAGTGGTTTCTACCAGGGGTTGGGGACTGAAGCTTTCTTT	CASGFYQGLGTEAFF
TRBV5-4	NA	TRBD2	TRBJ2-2	TGTGCCAGCACCATGGATAGCGGGAGGTCGATCACCGGGGAGCTGTTTTTT	CASTMDSGRSITGELFF
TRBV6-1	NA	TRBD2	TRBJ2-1	TGTGCCAGCAGTGAACCCCGTGGGACTAGCGGGAGGTATCTGTTCTTC	CASSEPRGTSGRYLFF
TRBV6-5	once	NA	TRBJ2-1	TGTGCCAGCAGTTACTCGGGTGCTCGCTACAATGAGCAGTTCTTC	CASSYSGARYNEQFF
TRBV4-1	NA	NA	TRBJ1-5	TGCGCCAGCAGCCAATGGGGGGCAGGGAATCAGCCCCAGCATTTT	CASSQWGAGNQPQHF
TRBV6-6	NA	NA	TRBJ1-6	TGTGCCAGCAGTCGAGATGATTCACCCCTCCACTTT	CASSRDDSPLHF
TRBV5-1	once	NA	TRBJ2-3	TGCGCCAGCAGCTTTTTGGGACATTTAGCAGATACGCAGTATTTT	CASSFLGHLADTQYF